This T cell receptor (beta chain) was captured in a study of beta chain features in type 1 diabetes. Regarding the study as a whole: Across all four CD4+ subsets, people with type 1 diabetes showed modestly shorter TCRB CDR3s. The study left unresolved whether HLA type influences TCRB rearrangement. VDJ junctions sequenced from type 1 diabetes patients showed fewer insertions and more deletions.

V was pared by 5 bases and J by 8 bases, with 13 bases of the junction left unmatched. In germline, CDR1 is SGHAT, CDR2 FQDESV (reference sequence). The CDR3 length is 16 residues. Investigators reverse transcribed all isolated RNA, so they sequenced expressed TCRB transcripts. Generated by immunoSEQ multiplex PCR, the TCRdb table keeps only in-frame clones and is missing some. There are around 160,000 clones in the sample; about 8.3% occur only once, and approximately 0.56% lies in the top ten. This clone has just a few counts. Its antigen is not known. The chain couples TRBV11-1 to TRBJ2-1, with 9 positions matching TRBD2. This clonotype was obtained from a woman aged 18-29 years with type 1 diabetes. Specimen: central memory CD4+ T cells from blood. The CDR3 reads CASSQLQLAGVYEQFF. In nucleotides, the CDR3 is TGTGCCAGCAGCCAACTCCAACTAGCGGGTGTCTATGAGCAGTTCTTC.